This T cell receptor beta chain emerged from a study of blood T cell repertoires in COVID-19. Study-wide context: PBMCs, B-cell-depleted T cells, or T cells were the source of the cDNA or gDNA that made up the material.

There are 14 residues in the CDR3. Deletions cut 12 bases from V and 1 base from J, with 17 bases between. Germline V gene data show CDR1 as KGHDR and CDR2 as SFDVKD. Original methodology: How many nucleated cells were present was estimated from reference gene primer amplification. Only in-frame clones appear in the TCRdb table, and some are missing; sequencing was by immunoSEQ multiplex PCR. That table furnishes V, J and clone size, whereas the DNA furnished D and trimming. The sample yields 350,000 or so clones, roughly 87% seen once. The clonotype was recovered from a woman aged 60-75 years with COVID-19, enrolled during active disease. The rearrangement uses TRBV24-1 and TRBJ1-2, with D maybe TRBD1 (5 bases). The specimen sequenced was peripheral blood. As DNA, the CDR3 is TGTGCCGTCCTTGACCCCGGGGGTAACTATGGCTACACCTTC. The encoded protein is CAVLDPGGNYGYTF.